This T cell receptor beta chain appears in the sequencing data of a study of vaccination effects on CD4 cells after COVID-19 (dated by TCRdb to the early 2020s). At the level of the whole study: Across the study, the median time from the second dose to post-vaccine sampling was 72 days (range 14 to 241). The study compared SARS-CoV-2 spike-specific CD4+ TCR repertoires before and after mRNA vaccination in COVID-19 convalescent patients and infection-naive vaccine recipients. A total of 9 to 11 COVID-19 convalescent patients and a handful of SARS-CoV-2-naive healthy vaccine recipients were included in the full study. The Oncomine TCR Beta short-read assay on an Illumina iSeq 100 was used to sequence cultures from other donors in the study.

What the authors observed across the whole study: At late post-vaccination timepoints, both infection-induced and vaccine-induced clones showed marked clonal contraction, consistent with waning T cell responses. Only a small number of convalescent patients were included, and no early post-infection timepoints were available, which limited the study. In healthy vaccine recipients, vaccine-induced clones were almost all SARS-CoV-2 mono-reactive, with only 1 of 255 being cross-reactive with common cold coronaviruses.

Sequences KGHDR (CDR1) and SFDVKD (CDR2) are obtained from the germline V gene. The germline ends are 9 bases apart after V is trimmed by 5 bases and J by 0 bases. Measured from the cysteine to the phenylalanine, the CDR3 is 15 residues long. Only the CDR3 portion is preserved as DNA: 45 bases, with reading frame beginning at the first base. In the ViraFEST assay, PBMC were stimulated with viral peptide pools, and antigen-specific CD4+ T cell clonotypes were then identified by expansion using TCR sequencing. After more than 9 days of culture, CD4+ T cells were isolated with the EasySep CD4+ T cell isolation kit. Participants received two doses of either the BNT162b2 or the mRNA-1273 mRNA SARS-CoV-2 vaccine. Healthy vaccine recipients had no prior SARS-CoV-2 infection, confirmed by negative nucleocapsid antibodies before and after vaccination. About 2 million PBMC per well were cultured in IMDM with 5% human AB serum, 10 IU/ml IL-2 and gentamicin, plus 10 ug/ml peptides. Half of the culture medium was replaced with fresh IL-2-containing medium on days 3 and 7. Unless noted otherwise, every peptide stimulation condition was cultured in triplicate wells. PBMC were separated from whole blood using Ficoll-Paque Plus gradient centrifugation and were then either cryopreserved at -140C or used fresh. Overlapping peptide pools spanned the spike proteins of SARS-CoV-2 and the common cold coronaviruses HCoV-NL63, HCoV-OC43 and HCoV-229E. The QIAamp micro DNA kit was used to extract genomic DNA from the cultured CD4+ T cells.

Turning to this clone: Its antigen remains undetermined. No base-level quality is on record; no much larger clone is a single base apart.

Receptor amplification or capture employed the immunoSEQ multiplex PCR assay. DNA from the cultured and isolated CD4+ T cells underwent TCR beta CDR3 sequencing. The authors processed their data as follows. Non-productive TCR sequences were removed, reads were trimmed to the CDR3 region, and CDR3s of at least 7 amino acids were retained. Antigen-specific clonotypes were identified using the MANAFEST web app by comparison of expansion in peptide wells against reference cultures. To be called positive, a clone needed expansion at FDR<0.05 compared with the reference and with all other wells, an odds ratio greater than 5, and a frequency greater than 0.1% in two replicate wells. A clonotype was called cross-reactive if it was significantly expanded both in SARS-CoV-2 spike wells and in at least one common cold coronavirus spike condition. CDR3 similarity was assessed by Levenshtein distance with the stringdist R package, and unrooted trees were built with ape in R 3.6.1. Imported from immuneACCESS, the table was reduced by TCRdb to in-frame sequences with V and J called. These copies leave out some clones; in studies compared against another copy, an unresolved V gene accounts for under half, and the cause of the remainder is not known. The DNA gave D and trimming, while V, J and clone size come from that table. This sample comprises some 50,000 clones, around 80% of them detected only once. More than 12% of the sample goes to the ten largest clones.

The sample here was CD4+ T cells from PBMCs cultured with HCoV-OC43 spike peptides, taken after COVID-19 vaccination. Interpreted using the paper, the cell subset or site label stands for: HCoV-OC43 spike overlapping peptide pool stimulation. The chain is encoded by TRBV24-1 joined to TRBJ2-2; TRBD2 is a weak D gene call, 5 bases matching. This TCR derives from a human donor who received a COVID-19 vaccine. CDR3 reads: CATSGRGTNTGELFF. DNA sequence: TGTGCCACCAGTGGACGGGGAACGAACACCGGGGAGCTGTTTTTT.